Shown below are 21 T cell receptor beta chains from a single sample sequenced in a study of CXCR3-negative and CXCR3-positive naive CD8 T cells (dated by TCRdb to the late 2010s). The sample was run on a NextSeq 550. The Human TCR Profiling Kit (MiLaboratory) was used to prepare UMI-labeled 5' RACE TRB cDNA libraries. Following reprocessing of the reads by TCRdb, the data hold one row per CDR3 protein sequence and no DNA is available. For this sample, the table gives about 130,000 distinct CDR3 sequences. The top ten clonotypes cover 0.45% to 0.6% of the sample. Sequencing was performed on naive CXCR3- CD8+ T cells from blood. The cell subset or site label here, explained by the study, means: CD45RO-CCR7+CD27+CD95- naive CD8+ T cells lacking CXCR3 (TNR3-). Source of these receptors: a human donor in good health. Some clones in this sample may be carry-over from other donors' samples.

This chain joins TRBV20-1 and TRBJ2-5; there is no DNA to check the TCRdb D call of TRBD1. The CDR3 has 14 residues. CDR1 is DFQATT and CDR2 is SNEGSKA in the germline V gene (reference sequence). The CDR3 loop reads CSATDRQASGTQYF.

This CDR3 reads CSVDPMAGDGYTF. The chain is built from TRBV29-1 and TRBJ1-2; TCRdb names TRBD1, which stays unverified in the absence of DNA. The CDR3 extends over 13 amino acids. CDR1 is SQVTM and CDR2 is ANQGSEA in the germline V gene.

The chain couples TRBV29-1 to TRBJ2-3; the D call from TCRdb, TRBD2, cannot be confirmed without DNA. The CDR3 length is 15 residues. Germline V lookup: CDR1 SQVTM, CDR2 ANQGSEA. The CDR3 reads CSVEASGRLGDTQYF.

This chain links TRBV4-3 with TRBJ1-1. The CDR3 is 15 residues long. Per the germline V gene, CDR1 is LGHNA and CDR2 is YSLEER. The CDR3 loop reads CASSQDRTLGSEAFF.

The chain combines TRBV29-1 with TRBJ2-2; there is no DNA to check the TCRdb D call of TRBD1. Germline V gene data show CDR1 as SQVTM and CDR2 as ANQGSEA. The CDR3 spans 13 residues. The CDR3 protein is CSVRDINTGELFF.

CDR3 loop: CSATTREAGKNYEQYF. The genes are TRBV20-1 and TRBJ2-7. The CDR3 totals 16 residues. From germline, CDR1 is DFQATT and CDR2 SNEGSKA (reference sequence).

The chain is built from TRBV28 and TRBJ2-7; TCRdb's assignment of TRBD1 cannot be checked, as there is no DNA. Looked up from germline, CDR1 is MDHEN and CDR2 is SYDVKM. CDR3 length: 15 amino acids. The CDR3 loop reads CASSLWQGGGDEQYF. The whole variable domain, filled in from reference TRBV28 and TRBJ2-7, reads DVKVTQSSRYLVKRTGEKVFLECVQDMDHENMFWYRQDPGLGLRLIYFSYDVKMKEKGDIPEGYSVSREKKERFSLILESASTNQTSMYLCASSLWQGGGDEQYFGPGTRLTVT.

V usage is TRBV19 and J usage is TRBJ2-7; TCRdb lists TRBD1, though no DNA is available to test this call. Germline values: CDR1 LNHDA, CDR2 SQIVND (reference sequence). CDR3 length: 15 amino acids. This chain's CDR3 is CASSLSGTVAYEQYF.

This CDR3 reads CSARDSEETQYF. The chain recombines TRBV29-1 with TRBJ2-5; checking the TCRdb D call of TRBD1 is not possible without DNA. Germline CDR1 and CDR2: SQVTM and ANQGSEA. CDR3 length: 12 residues.

This chain links TRBV5-1 with TRBJ2-1; no DNA is available, so the TRBD1 call from TCRdb remains unchecked. The CDR3 is 15 residues long. Germline V gene data show CDR1 as SGHRS and CDR2 as YFSETQ. The CDR3 is CASSFWTGRLNEQFF.

The chain is built from TRBV29-1 and TRBJ2-2. The germline gives CDR1 SQVTM, CDR2 ANQGSEA. There are 12 residues in the CDR3. The CDR3 is CSVVLGTGELFF.

The rearrangement joins TRBV29-1 to TRBJ2-7. The germline V gene has CDR1 SQVTM and CDR2 ANQGSEA. The CDR3 covers 12 residues. The CDR3 region is CSVGEAAHEQYF.

The V and J genes are TRBV15 and TRBJ2-1; TCRdb names TRBD1, which stays unverified in the absence of DNA. Germline values: CDR1 LNHNV, CDR2 YYDKDF (reference sequence). The CDR3 contains 15 residues. This chain's CDR3 is CATSRVPGDYNEQFF.

This sequence joins TRBV20-1 and TRBJ2-7; TCRdb proposes TRBD2, but this gene call is untestable without DNA. CDR3 size: 14 residues. CDR1 DFQATT and CDR2 SNEGSKA come from the germline V gene (reference sequence). CDR3 loop: CSARARDYSYEQYF.

The CDR3 protein is CASSQVPTSATETQYF. The chain has TRBV4-1 and TRBJ2-5; TCRdb picks TRBD2, but there is no DNA to check that call. The CDR3 spans 16 residues. Germline assignment: CDR1 MGHRA and CDR2 YSYEKL.

The chain recombines TRBV14 with TRBJ2-1; TCRdb's D call of TRBD1 is untestable without DNA. The CDR3 loop spans 17 amino acids. CDR1 is SGHDN, CDR2 FVKESK, per germline. The CDR3 loop is CASSPNEPAGANNEQFF.

The rearrangement links TRBV5-1 to TRBJ2-3; TCRdb calls TRBD2, which cannot be checked without DNA. The germline gives CDR1 SGHRS, CDR2 YFSETQ. This CDR3 has 15 amino acids. The CDR3 is CASSFYSGSTDTQYF.

V is TRBV20-1 and J is TRBJ2-3; no DNA is available, so the TRBD2 call from TCRdb remains unchecked. The CDR3 spans 15 residues. Germline-derived CDR1 and CDR2 are DFQATT and SNEGSKA (reference sequence). The CDR3 reads CSAHPGLAGADTQYF.

The chain employs TRBV28 and TRBJ2-1; TCRdb picks TRBD2, but there is no DNA to check that call. The germline gives CDR1 MDHEN, CDR2 SYDVKM. CDR3 length: 16 residues. CDR3 in amino acids: CASSLRDFDPYNEQFF. Full variable domain (remainder filled in from reference TRBV28 and TRBJ2-1): DVKVTQSSRYLVKRTGEKVFLECVQDMDHENMFWYRQDPGLGLRLIYFSYDVKMKEKGDIPEGYSVSREKKERFSLILESASTNQTSMYLCASSLRDFDPYNEQFFGPGTRLTVL.

This chain connects TRBV6-2 or TRBV6-3 to TRBJ2-1; TCRdb's D call of TRBD2 is untestable without DNA. Germline V gene data show CDR1 as MNHEY and CDR2 as SVGEGT. The CDR3 runs to 14 residues. CDR3 residues: CASSYVGLANEQFF.

The rearrangement links TRBV19 to TRBJ2-3; TCRdb's D call, TRBD1, is unchecked because there is no DNA. Germline CDR1 reads LNHDA; CDR2 reads SQIVND (reference sequence). CDR3 length equals 14 residues. The CDR3 sequence is CASSMIRGSDTQYF.